This entry lists 27 T cell receptor beta chains sequenced from one sample in a study of molecular identifiers for immune sequencing clone quantification. TCRdb reprocessed the PCR reads with MiXCR, giving one entry per CDR3 protein. The table includes fewer than 350,000 distinct CDR3 sequences, about a quarter detected once. The sample consisted of naive CD8+ T cells from blood, with Jurkat cell RNA spiked in. The subset denotes: FACS-sorted CD8+CD4-CCR7+CD45RA+ naive T cells. These receptor sequences come from a human donor in good health. Some libraries in this study had Jurkat cell RNA spiked in.

This clonotype was observed a few times. This chain connects TRBV4-3 to TRBJ2-2; D gene ambiguous. Germline values: CDR1 LGHNA, CDR2 YSLEER. This CDR3 has 15 residues. Trimming cost V 0 bases and J 6 bases, with 11 bases left between them. CDR3: CASSQESGYAGELFF. DNA of the CDR3: TGCGCCAGCAGCCAAGAGTCCGGGTACGCCGGGGAGCTGTTTTTT.

Many counts were recorded for this clonotype. J is TRBJ2-3 and V is TRBV12-3 or TRBV12-4, with TRBD2 identical over 7 bases. There are 15 residues in the CDR3. After removal of 5 bases from V and 6 bases from J, the junction contained 11 bases not matched to a gene. CDR3 sequence reads: CASSTIAGLPDTQYF. CDR3 bases: TGTGCCAGCAGTACCATAGCGGGCCTGCCGGATACGCAGTATTTT.

This sequence joins TRBV12-3 or TRBV12-4 and TRBJ2-7, with 11 nucleotides matching TRBD2. The CDR3 totals 14 residues. V shed 6 bases and J 4 bases; nucleotides not matched to a gene: 5. The CDR3, as DNA: TGTGCCAGCAGCAGGACTAGCGGGTGGTACGAGCAGTACTTC. This translates into CASSRTSGWYEQYF.

This chain uses TRBV20-1 with TRBJ2-6; D gene unclear. This CDR3 has 19 residues. CDR1 and CDR2 from the germline V gene are DFQATT and SNEGSKA (reference sequence). Trimming removed 0 bases from V and 0 bases from J, with 18 bases in between. The CDR3 protein is CSARDYDNPAPSGANVLTF. CDR3 in DNA: TGCAGTGCTAGAGACTACGACAATCCCGCTCCCTCTGGGGCCAACGTCCTGACTTTC.

This chain links TRBV6-2 or TRBV6-3 with TRBJ1-6; unclear D gene. CDR3 length: 14 residues. The V end lost 2 bases, the J end lost 7 bases, and 9 bases lay between the germline ends. Germline CDR1 and CDR2: MNHEY and SVGEGT. Here the CDR3 reads CASSYVQLNSPLHF. In DNA form, the CDR3 reads TGTGCCAGCAGTTACGTTCAGCTAAATTCACCCCTCCACTTT.

The chain joins TRBV20-1 to TRBJ1-6; 10 bases align to TRBD1. There are 17 residues in the CDR3. In germline, CDR1 is DFQATT, CDR2 SNEGSKA (reference sequence). The V gene end was trimmed by 4 bases and the J gene end by 13 bases; junction bases not matched to a gene: 19. The CDR3 loop is CSATSGTGVLKFCPLHF. The CDR3, as DNA: TGCAGTGCTACTTCCGGGACAGGGGTCCTCAAATTCTGCCCCCTCCACTTT.

This clonotype appeared many times. J is TRBJ2-7 and V is TRBV7-2; no clear D gene. V lost 3 bases and J 4 bases, leaving 10 bases between the germline ends. The germline CDR1 and CDR2 sequences are SGHTA and FQGNSA. This CDR3 comprises 13 residues. CDR3 sequence reads: CASSFSTDYEQYF. In nucleotides, the CDR3 is TGTGCCAGCAGCTTCTCTACCGATTACGAGCAGTACTTC.

This clonotype was seen at least ten times. V gene TRBV20-1 combines with J gene TRBJ2-1, with D possibly TRBD2 on 5 matching bases. Germline-derived CDR1 and CDR2 are DFQATT and SNEGSKA (reference sequence). This CDR3 has 14 residues. Trimming took off 3 bases at V and 8 bases at J, with 17 bases between the two ends. The CDR3 DNA is TGCAGTGCTAGGAGCGGTCTTAACACGGATGAGCAGTTCTTC. It is translated as CSARSGLNTDEQFF.

This clonotype was counted only a few times. The chain uses TRBV2 and TRBJ2-5, with 14 bases lining up with TRBD2. The CDR3 totals 15 residues. With 4 bases clipped from V and 2 bases from J, the junction kept 0 bases outside the gene matches. CDR1 is SNHLY and CDR2 is FYNNEI in the germline V gene. The CDR3 here is CASSGTSGGQETQYF. CDR3 bases: TGTGCCAGCAGTGGGACTAGCGGGGGGCAAGAGACCCAGTACTTC.

Of note for this clonotype: A read error may be the cause here, since a much bigger clone is one base away. The rearrangement links TRBV6-6 to TRBJ1-4; D call uncertain. In germline, CDR1 is MNHNY, CDR2 SVGAGI (reference sequence). CDR3 length: 15 residues. CDR3 sequence reads: CASSYHGDTSEKLFF. In DNA, the CDR3 is TGTGCCAGCAGTTATCATGGGGATACTAGTGAAAAACTGTTTTTT.

This clonotype was seen more than once but under ten times. The chain joins TRBV2 to TRBJ1-1; D is unclear. The CDR3 has 12 amino acids. Trimming took off 9 bases at V and 4 bases at J, with 12 bases between the two ends. Germline CDR1 reads SNHLY; CDR2 reads FYNNEI. The CDR3 bases are TGTGCCAGGACAAACCTGAGCACTGAAGCTTTCTTT. Encoded protein: CARTNLSTEAFF.

The chain links TRBV19 to TRBJ2-7; 12 bases map to TRBD2. The CDR3 is 16 amino acids. Germline V gives CDR1 LNHDA, CDR2 SQIVND (reference sequence). V was clipped by 3 bases and J by 2 bases; unmatched bases: 5. CDR3 protein: CASSMATSGGPYEQYF. The CDR3 coding sequence is TGTGCCAGTAGTATGGCTACTAGCGGGGGGCCCTACGAGCAGTACTTC.

This clonotype was detected only a few times. This chain connects TRBV2 to TRBJ2-7; D remains ambiguous. The CDR3 is made up of 17 amino acids. The germline V gene encodes CDR1 SNHLY and CDR2 FYNNEI. Trimming removed 3 bases from V and 0 bases from J, with 18 bases in between. CDR3 coding DNA: TGTGCCAGCAGTGACTGGCAGGCACTAACCTCCTCCTACGAGCAGTACTTC. Translated, it gives CASSDWQALTSSYEQYF.

This chain uses TRBV4-1 with TRBJ1-2; 12 nucleotides match TRBD1. This CDR3 is 15 amino acids long. Per the germline V gene, CDR1 is MGHRA and CDR2 is YSYEKL. V shed 3 bases, J shed 2 bases, and the junction held 1 base outside the gene matches. The CDR3 region has the DNA TGCGCCAGCAGCCAGGGACAGGGGGCAAACTATGGCTACACCTTC. It specifies CASSQGQGANYGYTF.

This clonotype was recorded many times. The chain recombines TRBV12-3 or TRBV12-4 with TRBJ2-5; D is ambiguous. V dropped 5 bases and J dropped 5 bases, with 12 bases sitting between them. The CDR3 extends over 13 amino acids. This CDR3 reads CASSTTSKETQYF. DNA for the CDR3: TGTGCCAGCAGTACTACGTCAAAGGAGACCCAGTACTTC.

J is TRBJ2-3 and V is TRBV7-6; 9 nucleotides align to TRBD2. This CDR3 is 16 amino acids long. Trimming took 2 bases from V and 5 from J; bases not matched to a gene: 8. CDR1 is SGHVS and CDR2 is FNYEAQ in the germline V gene. The CDR3 DNA sequence: TGTGCCAGCAGCTTATACGGCGGGGGGGAGATAGATACGCAGTATTTT. Translated: CASSLYGGGEIDTQYF.

This clonotype was counted at least ten times. The chain links TRBV12-3 or TRBV12-4 to TRBJ2-4; perhaps TRBD1 as D (6 bases). The CDR3 is made up of 16 amino acids. Trimming removed 7 bases at V and 0 bases at J, with 16 bases between. CDR3 bases: TGTGCCAGCACCCCGGACAGTTCTCTAGCCAAAAACATTCAGTACTTC. Translation gives CASTPDSSLAKNIQYF.

This clonotype was seen ten or more times. J is TRBJ1-5 and V is TRBV12-3 or TRBV12-4, with 11 bases lining up with TRBD1. CDR3 length equals 18 residues. V was clipped by 2 bases and J by 6 bases; unmatched bases: 12. The CDR3 protein is CASSLYPTPGTGGQPQHF. CDR3 DNA: TGTGCCAGCAGTTTATATCCCACCCCCGGGACAGGGGGTCAGCCCCAGCATTTT.

The rearrangement uses TRBV7-2 and TRBJ2-5, with D possibly matching TRBD2 (5 bases). In germline, CDR1 is SGHTA, CDR2 FQGNSA. Between the trimmed V and J ends, which lost 0 bases and 1 base, there was a span of 18 bases. The CDR3 is made up of 18 amino acids. The CDR3 sequence: CASSLALFTGKLQETQYF. The CDR3 nucleotides are TGTGCCAGCAGCTTAGCCCTTTTCACGGGAAAACTCCAAGAGACCCAGTACTTC. Full variable domain (missing parts from reference TRBV7-2 and TRBJ2-5): GAGVSQSPSNKVTEKGKDVELRCDPISGHTALYWYRQSLGQGLEFLIYFQGNSAPDKSGLPSDRFSAERTGGSVSTLTIQRTQQEDSAVYLCASSLALFTGKLQETQYFGPGTRLLVL.

This clonotype was seen at least ten times. The chain couples TRBV7-8 to TRBJ1-1, with D perhaps matching TRBD1 (6 bases). V was clipped by 7 bases and J by 4 bases, with 13 bases between them. The length of the CDR3 is 13 residues. CDR1 SGHVS and CDR2 FQNEAQ come from the germline V gene. CDR3 sequence: CASNPEGGTEAFF. The CDR3 DNA reads as TGTGCCAGCAACCCCGAGGGGGGCACTGAAGCTTTCTTT.

The chain combines TRBV23-1 with TRBJ2-7; D is uncertain. TRBV23-1 is reported as an ORF; its role is uncertain. This CDR3 is 12 amino acids long. Trimming stripped 5 bases from V and 3 bases from J, with 8 bases between. The CDR3 spells CASSITVYEQYF. The CDR3 coding sequence is TGCGCCAGCAGTATTACCGTCTACGAGCAGTACTTC.

The chain has TRBV6-1 and TRBJ2-7; D unclear. V was trimmed by 1 base and J by 3 bases, leaving 7 bases between them. Germline-derived CDR1 and CDR2 are MNHNS and SASEGT. This CDR3 has 13 residues. The CDR3 DNA reads as TGTGCCAGCAGTGAAGGGTGGTACTACGAGCAGTACTTC. Its translation: CASSEGWYYEQYF.

This clonotype showed up just a few times. The chain combines TRBV27 with TRBJ1-1; 7 bases match TRBD1. After removal of 6 bases from V and 4 bases from J, the junction contained 5 bases not matched to a gene. The germline V gene encodes CDR1 MNHEY and CDR2 SMNVEV (reference sequence). The CDR3 totals 13 residues. The CDR3 bases are TGTGCCAGCAGCGGGACAGTCCCCACTGAAGCTTTCTTT. Encoded protein: CASSGTVPTEAFF.

This clonotype was detected only a few times. The chain recombines TRBV12-5 with TRBJ1-1, with D maybe TRBD1 (6 bases). The V gene's germline CDR1 is LGHNT and CDR2 FRNRAP. The CDR3 runs to 15 residues. Trimming stripped 1 base from V and 2 bases from J, with 11 bases between. This chain's CDR3 is CASGLEQGGNTEAFF. In DNA, the CDR3 is TGTGCTAGTGGTTTGGAACAGGGAGGCAACACTGAAGCTTTCTTT.

This clonotype was detected only a few times. J is TRBJ1-1 and V is TRBV6-1; D not certain. CDR1 is MNHNS, CDR2 SASEGT, per germline. Trimming took off 1 base at V and 5 bases at J, with 11 bases between the two ends. The CDR3 covers 14 residues. The DNA of the CDR3 is TGTGCCAGCAGTGAAGATTCACGGTGGACTGAAGCTTTCTTT. Its translation is CASSEDSRWTEAFF.

Regarding this clonotype: A single base separates this from a much larger clone, so it may be a read error. Because the CDR3 is missing its conserved closing phenylalanine or tryptophan, this is likely a read error. The rearrangement joins TRBV27 to TRBJ2-1, with D possibly matching TRBD1 (5 bases). Trimming stripped 4 bases from V and 7 bases from J, with 11 bases between. Germline V CDR1 and CDR2: MNHEY, SMNVEV (reference sequence). The CDR3 is 13 residues long. The CDR3 bases are TGTGCCAGCAGTTACCCCCACAGGAATGAGCAGTTCTCC. Translation gives CASSYPHRNEQFS.

This clonotype has more than one count but fewer than ten. Given the absence of the conserved phenylalanine or tryptophan at the CDR3 end, a read error is likely. This chain joins TRBV19 and TRBJ2-7; 12 positions agree with TRBD2. This CDR3 comprises 15 residues. CDR1 is LNHDA and CDR2 is SQIVND in the germline V gene (reference sequence). The V segment lost 5 bases and the J segment 5 bases; nucleotides outside the gene matches: 7. The CDR3 region has the DNA TGTGCCAGTAGTCAAACTAGCGGGGGGTATGACGAGCAGTACTCC. Amino acids: CASSQTSGGYDEQYS.